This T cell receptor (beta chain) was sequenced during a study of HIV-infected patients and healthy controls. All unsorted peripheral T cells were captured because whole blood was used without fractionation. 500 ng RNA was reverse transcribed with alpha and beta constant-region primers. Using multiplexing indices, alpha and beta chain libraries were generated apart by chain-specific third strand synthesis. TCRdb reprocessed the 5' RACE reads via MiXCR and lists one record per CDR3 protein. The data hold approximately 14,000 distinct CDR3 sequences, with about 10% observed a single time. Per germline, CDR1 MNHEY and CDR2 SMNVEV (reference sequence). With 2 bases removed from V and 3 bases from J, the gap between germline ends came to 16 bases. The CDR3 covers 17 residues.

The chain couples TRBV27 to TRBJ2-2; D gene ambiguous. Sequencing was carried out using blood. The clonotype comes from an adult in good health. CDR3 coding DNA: TGTGCCAGCAGTTTACTCTCCAGGTTAAGAGACACCGGGGAGCTGTTTTTT. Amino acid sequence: CASSLLSRLRDTGELFF.